Listed here are 9 T cell receptor beta chains from one sample, sequenced in a study of blood T cell repertoires in COVID-19 (dated by TCRdb to about 2020). To prepare the library, the immunoSEQ multiplex PCR assay was applied. The immuneACCESS repertoire file appears here via TCRdb, limited to in-frame rearrangements. These files lack a portion of the clones; in checked studies, under half of the deficit traces to unresolved V genes, and the cause of the others is not known. This sample lists around 45,000 clones; about nine tenths were detected once. The biggest ten clones account for 15% to 19% of the sample. Sequenced input: peripheral blood. The source is a man in his sixties with active COVID-19.

CDR3 bases: TGTGCCAGCAGTTTAGGGGGGGGTCAGAGGCCCCTCCACTTT. Translated, it gives CASSLGGGQRPLHF. V gene TRBV28 combines with J gene TRBJ1-6, with D perhaps TRBD1 (5 bases). CDR3 length equals 14 residues. Trimming removed 2 bases at V and 13 bases at J, with 15 bases between. The V gene's germline CDR1 is MDHEN and CDR2 SYDVKM.

V is TRBV28 and J is TRBJ1-2, with a possible D match to TRBD1 (6 bases). Per the germline V gene, CDR1 is MDHEN and CDR2 is SYDVKM. The CDR3 runs to 19 residues. Trimming cost V 6 bases and J 5 bases, with 31 bases left between them. CDR3 in amino acids: CASRSPGGRSQGPSYGYTF. The CDR3 coding sequence is TGTGCCAGCAGATCCCCCGGGGGGCGATCACAAGGACCCTCTTATGGCTACACCTTC.

The chain couples TRBV11-2 to TRBJ1-3, with D possibly matching TRBD1 (5 bases). The CDR3 consists of 15 residues. Looked up from germline, CDR1 is SGHAT and CDR2 is FQNNGV. The V gene lost 5 bases and the J gene lost 2 bases, with 13 bases spanning the gap. The DNA for the CDR3 is TGTGCCAGCAGCCTCGGGGGGGGACCTGGAAACACCATATATTTT. The encoded protein is CASSLGGGPGNTIYF. The entire variable domain, with the rest obtained from reference TRBV11-2 and TRBJ1-3, is as follows: EAGVAQSPRYKIIEKRQSVAFWCNPISGHATLYWYQQILGQGPKLLIQFQNNGVVDDSQLPKDRFSAERLKGVDSTLKIQPAKLEDSAVYLCASSLGGGPGNTIYFGEGSWLTVV.

This sequence joins TRBV7-2 and TRBJ2-3, with D possibly being TRBD2 (6 bases). This CDR3 has 16 amino acids. The germline CDR1 and CDR2 sequences are SGHTA and FQGNSA. V lost 5 bases to trimming and J lost 1 base, with 16 bases between them. The CDR3 DNA reads TGTGCCAGCAGCCCGATTTGGGGCGGGGGCACAGATACGCAGTATTTT. Translated, it gives CASSPIWGGGTDTQYF.

V gene TRBV7-8 combines with J gene TRBJ2-1; tentatively, D is TRBD1 (6 bases). Germline CDR1 is SGHVS and CDR2 is FQNEAQ. There are 15 residues in the CDR3. Trimming took 1 base from V and 3 from J, leaving 10 bases between them. The CDR3 region is CASSLGQVLYNEQFF. The DNA for the CDR3 is TGTGCCAGCAGCTTAGGACAGGTCCTCTACAATGAGCAGTTCTTC.

The CDR3 region is CAISESSRGANRYGYTF. The CDR3 DNA reads TGTGCCATCAGTGAGTCTTCGCGGGGGGCGAACCGGTATGGCTACACCTTC. The V gene is TRBV10-3, the J gene TRBJ1-2; a possible D gene is TRBD1 (6 bases). In germline, CDR1 is ENHRY, CDR2 SYGVKD. The CDR3 length is 17 residues. V was cut by 0 bases and J by 5 bases, with 19 bases left in between.

The chain carries TRBV24-1 and TRBJ2-1; 8 positions match TRBD1. V lost 4 bases and J lost 4; bases outside the gene matches: 8. Germline V gene data show CDR1 as KGHDR and CDR2 as SFDVKD. This CDR3 is built from 16 residues. CDR3 DNA: TGTGCCACCAGTGACCTCACAGGGGGGAGGTACAATGAGCAGTTCTTC. Residues: CATSDLTGGRYNEQFF.

The chain has TRBV2 and TRBJ2-1, with 10 bases lining up with TRBD2. V was clipped by 7 bases and J by 10 bases; unmatched bases: 10. CDR1 SNHLY and CDR2 FYNNEI come from the germline V gene. This CDR3 has 14 amino acids. In DNA, the CDR3 is TGTGCCAGCAATTTAGCGGGAGGATCGGGGGAGCAGTTCTTC. Residues: CASNLAGGSGEQFF.

The J gene is TRBJ1-2, the V gene TRBV30; D might be TRBD1 (6 bases). Trimming shortened V by 8 bases and J by 5 bases, and 18 bases separated the two germline ends. Germline CDR1 is GTSNPN and CDR2 is SVGIG (reference sequence). The CDR3 totals 13 residues. The CDR3 loop reads CAGARGLDYGYTF. For the CDR3, the DNA is TGTGCCGGGGCCAGGGGCTTAGATTATGGCTACACCTTC.